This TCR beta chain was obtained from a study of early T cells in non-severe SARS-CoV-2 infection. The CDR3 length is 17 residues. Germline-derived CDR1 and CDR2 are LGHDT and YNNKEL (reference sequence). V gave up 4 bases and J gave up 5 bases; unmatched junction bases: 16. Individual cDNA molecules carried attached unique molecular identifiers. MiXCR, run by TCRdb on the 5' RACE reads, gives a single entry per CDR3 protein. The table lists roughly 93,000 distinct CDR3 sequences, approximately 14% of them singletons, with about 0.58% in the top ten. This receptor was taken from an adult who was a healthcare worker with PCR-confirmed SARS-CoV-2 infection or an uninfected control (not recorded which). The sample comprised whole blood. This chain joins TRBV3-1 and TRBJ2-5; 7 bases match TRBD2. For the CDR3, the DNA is TGTGCCAGCAGCCCTAATCGGGCTAGCGGCGGCTCGGAGACCCAGTACTTC. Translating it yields CASSPNRASGGSETQYF.